This T cell receptor (beta chain) appears in the sequencing data of a study of cytomegalovirus exposure and HLA in healthy donors. The PCR used 60 Vbeta and 13 Jbeta primers. Generated by immunoSEQ multiplex PCR, the TCRdb table keeps only in-frame clones and is missing some. In all, the sample yields around 100,000 clones. Whole-study findings and limits: At a 0.05 false discovery rate, a later analysis found some 18,000 TCR beta sequences to be associated with HLA alleles. A later analysis linked a missense DCLRE1C variant to TCR beta V- and J-gene trimming. Reports credit the classifier with highly specific, highly sensitive diagnosis of cytomegalovirus status.

The CDR3 covers 13 residues. The V and J ends lost 0 bases and 2 bases respectively, with 5 bases between them. Germline V CDR1 and CDR2: SGHRS, YFSETQ. Of note for this clone: No antigen is known for it.

The TCR was taken from a man aged 45-65 years in good health and CMV-seronegative. Sequences were obtained from PBMCs. The rearrangement links TRBV5-1 to TRBJ1-1; D remains ambiguous. The CDR3 DNA reads as TGCGCCAGCAGCTTGGCCATCAACACTGAAGCTTTCTTT. Its translation: CASSLAINTEAFF. The full variable domain, its missing parts supplied by reference TRBV5-1 and TRBJ1-1, is KAGVTQTPRYLIKTRGQQVTLSCSPISGHRSVSWYQQTPGQGLQFLFEYFSETQRNKGNFPGRFSGRQFSNSRSEMNVSTLELGDSALYLCASSLAINTEAFFGQGTRLTVV.